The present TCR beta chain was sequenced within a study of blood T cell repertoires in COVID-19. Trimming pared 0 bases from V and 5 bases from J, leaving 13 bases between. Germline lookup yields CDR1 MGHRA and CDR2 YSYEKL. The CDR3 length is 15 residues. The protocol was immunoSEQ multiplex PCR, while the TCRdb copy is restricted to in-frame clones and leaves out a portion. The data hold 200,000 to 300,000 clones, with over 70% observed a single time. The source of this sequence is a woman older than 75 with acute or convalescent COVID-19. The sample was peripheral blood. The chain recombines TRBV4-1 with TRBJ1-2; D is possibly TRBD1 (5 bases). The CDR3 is CASSQDGTGLYGYTF. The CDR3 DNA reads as TGCGCCAGCAGCCAAGATGGAACAGGCCTATATGGCTACACCTTC.